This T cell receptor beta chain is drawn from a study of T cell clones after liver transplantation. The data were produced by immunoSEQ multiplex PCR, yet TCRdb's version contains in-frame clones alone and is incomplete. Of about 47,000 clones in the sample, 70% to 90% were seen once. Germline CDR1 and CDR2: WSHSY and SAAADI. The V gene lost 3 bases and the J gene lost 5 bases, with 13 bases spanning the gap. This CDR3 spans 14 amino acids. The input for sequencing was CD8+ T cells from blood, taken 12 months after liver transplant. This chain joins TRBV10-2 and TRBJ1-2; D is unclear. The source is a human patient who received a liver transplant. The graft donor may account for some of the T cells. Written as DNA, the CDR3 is TGCGCCAGCAGTGAATTCACTGGAAGGTATGGCTACACCTTC. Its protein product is CASSEFTGRYGYTF.